The 7 T cell receptor beta chains below come from one sample, sequenced in a study of T cell responses to AZD1222 COVID-19 vaccine. Measured with immunoSEQ multiplex PCR; TCRdb has only the in-frame clones, and not every one. This sample has roughly 150,000 clones, with about 93% found just once. Here the sequenced sample was peripheral blood, taken on day 0 of AZD1222 vaccination. The source is an adult in good health.

The gene calls are TRBV19 and TRBJ2-1; 7 bases line up with TRBD1. Trimming at V came to 5 bases and at J to 7 bases, leaving 8 bases not matched to a gene. The CDR3 length is 14 residues. Germline V gene data show CDR1 as LNHDA and CDR2 as SQIVND (reference sequence). CDR3 residues: CASSDRAWGNEQFF. The CDR3 DNA follows: TGTGCCAGTAGTGACAGGGCCTGGGGGAATGAGCAGTTCTTC.

The chain combines TRBV20-1 with TRBJ2-7; TRBD1 matches at 12 bases. The germline CDR1 and CDR2 sequences are DFQATT and SNEGSKA (reference sequence). The V segment lost 3 bases and the J segment 7 bases; nucleotides outside the gene matches: 4. This CDR3 spans 13 amino acids. CDR3 DNA: TGCAGTGCTAGTAGGGACAGGGGGCGTGAGCAGTACTTC. It is translated as CSASRDRGREQYF.

The chain couples TRBV29-1 to TRBJ1-6; D might be TRBD1 (6 bases). This CDR3 is built from 13 residues. CDR1 is SQVTM, CDR2 ANQGSEA, per germline. Trimming removed 5 bases at V and 5 bases at J, with 10 bases between. CDR3 in amino acids: CSVRGHDNSPLHF. CDR3 bases: TGCAGCGTTAGGGGACACGATAATTCACCCCTCCACTTT.

This clone was seen a few times. The rearrangement uses TRBV5-5 and TRBJ1-3, with a weak D call TRBD1 (6 bases). V was cut by 4 bases and J by 4 bases, with 12 bases left in between. CDR1 SGHKS and CDR2 YYEKEE come from the germline V gene (reference sequence). The CDR3 is made up of 14 amino acids. The CDR3: CASSLDGQGNTIYF. The CDR3 coding sequence is TGTGCCAGCAGCCTAGACGGACAGGGAAACACCATATATTTT. Looking up the rest from reference TRBV5-5 and TRBJ1-3 gives the full variable domain: DAGVTQSPTHLIKTRGQQVTLRCSPISGHKSVSWYQQVLGQGPQFIFQYYEKEERGRGNFPDRFSARQFPNYSSELNVNALLLGDSALYLCASSLDGQGNTIYFGEGSWLTVV.

This rearrangement joins TRBV9 to TRBJ2-2; 8 bases fit TRBD2. V was pared by 0 bases and J by 4 bases, with 8 bases of the junction left unmatched. Germline V CDR1 and CDR2: SGDLS, YYNGEE. CDR3 length equals 17 residues. CDR3 nucleotide sequence: TGTGCCAGCAGCGTAGGCCCCGGGGGGGAACCCACCGGGGAGCTGTTTTTT. This codes for CASSVGPGGEPTGELFF.

V and J are TRBV28 and TRBJ2-1; 10 bases are a match to TRBD2. After removal of 7 bases from V and 0 bases from J, the junction contained 12 bases not matched to a gene. CDR3 size: 18 residues. From germline, CDR1 is MDHEN and CDR2 SYDVKM. DNA for the CDR3: TGTGCCAGCAAAGCAGCTAGCGGGGGCGACCCCTCCTACAATGAGCAGTTCTTC. Translated: CASKAASGGDPSYNEQFF.

This clone was observed a single time. The chain employs TRBV6-6 and TRBJ2-6; tentative D call: TRBD1 (5 bases). The CDR3 totals 18 residues. Germline V gene data show CDR1 as MNHNY and CDR2 as SVGAGI (reference sequence). V lost 5 bases, J lost 2 bases, and 19 bases lay in between. The DNA for the CDR3 is TGTGCCAGCAGTCCCCGGCAGGGAAGGATTACTGGGGCCAACGTCCTGACTTTC. Protein product: CASSPRQGRITGANVLTF.